The T cell receptor beta chain described here comes from a study of cytomegalovirus exposure and HLA in healthy donors. These donors, healthy bone marrow donors, were studied. PCR employed 60 Vbeta and 13 Jbeta primers. Clones were read by immunoSEQ multiplex PCR, and TCRdb kept only the in-frame ones, dropping some. The profile shows about 120,000 clones, 83% of them singletons. Germline lookup yields CDR1 SGHVS and CDR2 FNYEAQ. The V gene end was trimmed by 1 base and the J gene end by 0 bases; junction bases not matched to a gene: 11. The length of the CDR3 is 18 residues. The chain carries TRBV7-6 and TRBJ1-2; 7 positions match TRBD1. Sequenced input: PBMCs. This TCR was sampled from a woman aged 40 to 49 in good health and CMV-seropositive. CDR3 sequence: CASSLDRSDRAANYGYTF. The CDR3 DNA follows: TGTGCCAGCAGCTTAGACAGGTCCGACAGGGCAGCTAACTATGGCTACACCTTC.